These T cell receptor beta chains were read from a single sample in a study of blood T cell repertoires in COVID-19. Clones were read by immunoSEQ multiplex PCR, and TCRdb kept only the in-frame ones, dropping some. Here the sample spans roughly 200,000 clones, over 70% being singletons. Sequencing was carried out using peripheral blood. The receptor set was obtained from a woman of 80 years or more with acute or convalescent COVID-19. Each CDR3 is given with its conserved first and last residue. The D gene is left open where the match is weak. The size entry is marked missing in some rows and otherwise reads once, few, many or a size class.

CASSINRGSNQPQHF,TGTGCCAGTAGTATCAACAGGGGAAGCAATCAGCCCCAGCATTTT,TRBJ1-5,TRBD1,.,TRBV19
CASTPGSSSYNEQFF,TGCGCCAGCACCCCCGGGAGTTCCTCCTACAATGAGCAGTTCTTC,TRBJ2-1,.,.,TRBV5-1
CASSPLRLALGTGELFF,TGTGCCAGCAGTCCCCTCCGACTAGCTTTGGGCACCGGGGAGCTGTTTTTT,TRBJ2-2,TRBD2,.,TRBV28
CASSRLGGSSYEQYF,TGTGCCAGCAGCCGCTTGGGGGGGAGCTCCTACGAGCAGTACTTC,TRBJ2-7,TRBD2,.,TRBV7-2
CSASPRRSYEQYF,TGCAGTGCTAGTCCTCGCCGGTCCTACGAGCAGTACTTC,TRBJ2-7,.,.,TRBV20-1
CASSPVDRDTEAFF,TGTGCCAGCTCACCGGTCGACAGGGATACTGAAGCTTTCTTT,TRBJ1-1,TRBD1,.,TRBV18
CASSLERGNEQFF,TGTGCCAGCAGCTTAGAAAGGGGAAATGAGCAGTTCTTC,TRBJ2-1,.,.,TRBV7-2
CASSLSSSYNEQFF,TGTGCCAGCAGCTTATCTAGCTCCTACAATGAGCAGTTCTTC,TRBJ2-1,.,.,TRBV5-6
CASSESRGGYQPQHF,TGTGCCAGCAGTGAATCTAGAGGGGGTTATCAGCCCCAGCATTTT,TRBJ1-5,.,.,TRBV6-1
CASSSRTAEDEQFF,TGCGCCAGCAGCTCGAGGACAGCCGAGGATGAGCAGTTCTTC,TRBJ2-1,.,.,TRBV5-1
CASSRESRGATGELFF,TGTGCCAGCAGCCGAGAAAGCAGGGGAGCCACCGGGGAGCTGTTTTTT,TRBJ2-2,.,.,TRBV3-1/TRBV3-2
CASSVGGSSNTEAFF,TGTGCCAGCAGCGTAGGAGGGTCTTCGAACACTGAAGCTTTCTTT,TRBJ1-1,.,.,TRBV9
CASSKKRGLRKETQYF,TGTGCCAGCAGCAAAAAGAGGGGACTACGGAAAGAGACCCAGTACTTC,TRBJ2-5,.,many,TRBV21-1
CASSLFYGERNEQFF,TGTGCCAGCAGCTTATTCTACGGAGAGCGCAATGAGCAGTTCTTC,TRBJ2-1,.,.,TRBV11-2
CASSVAERTPIYF,TGTGCCAGCAGCGTAGCGGAAAGGACACCCATATATTTT,TRBJ1-3,.,.,TRBV9
CASSVTSGSTDTQYF,TGTGCCAGCAGCGTAACTAGCGGTAGCACAGATACGCAGTATTTT,TRBJ2-3,TRBD2,.,TRBV9
CASSQDYRAGELFF,TGTGCCAGCAGCCAAGATTATAGAGCCGGGGAGCTGTTTTTT,TRBJ2-2,.,.,TRBV14
CASSSTGGRETQYF,TGTGCCAGCAGCTCGACAGGGGGTCGGGAGACCCAGTACTTC,TRBJ2-5,TRBD1,.,TRBV7-8
CASSVTSGITGELFF,TGTGCCAGCAGTGTTACTAGCGGGATAACCGGGGAGCTGTTTTTT,TRBJ2-2,TRBD2,.,TRBV9
CASSQDYSEWSSGGAQETQYF,TGCGCCAGCAGCCAAGATTACTCGGAGTGGTCTAGCGGGGGGGCCCAGGAGACCCAGTACTTC,TRBJ2-5,TRBD2,.,TRBV4-1
CASSPGTGLDYGYTF,TGTGCCAGCAGCCCAGGGACAGGGCTAGATTATGGCTACACCTTC,TRBJ1-2,TRBD1,.,TRBV5-6
CASSQSLNRDNQETQYF,TGTGCCAGCAGCCAATCTTTAAACCGGGACAACCAAGAGACCCAGTACTTC,TRBJ2-5,.,.,TRBV3-1/TRBV3-2
CASSLGLAGPNEQFF,TGCGCCAGCAGCTTGGGACTAGCGGGACCCAATGAGCAGTTCTTC,TRBJ2-1,TRBD2,.,TRBV5-1
CASSLPAGSPLHF,TGTGCCAGCAGCTTGCCCGCCGGTTCACCCCTCCACTTT,TRBJ1-6,.,few,TRBV5-6
CASSFFLDEDTQYF,TGTGCCAGCAGCTTTTTCCTAGATGAAGATACGCAGTATTTT,TRBJ2-3,.,few,TRBV5-4
CASSPNRGPRSGNTIYF,TGTGCCAGCAGTCCAAACAGGGGACCTCGTTCTGGAAACACCATATATTTT,TRBJ1-3,TRBD1,.,TRBV6-6
CASSPGQGNTEAFF,TGTGCCAGCTCACCGGGACAGGGGAACACTGAAGCTTTCTTT,TRBJ1-1,TRBD1,few,TRBV18
CASSLAGGVSPLHF,TGTGCCAGCAGCTTAGCAGGGGGGGTCTCACCCCTCCACTTT,TRBJ1-6,.,many,TRBV7-9
CASSVQAPRYEQYF,TGTGCCAGCAGTGTGCAGGCCCCTCGTTACGAGCAGTACTTC,TRBJ2-7,.,.,TRBV2
CASMSNTEAFF,TGTGCCAGCATGAGCAACACTGAAGCTTTCTTT,TRBJ1-1,.,.,TRBV6-5
CATSRPTGSNEKLFF,TGTGCCACCAGCAGACCGACAGGGTCTAATGAAAAACTGTTTTTT,TRBJ1-4,TRBD1,.,TRBV15
CASSPSGTGDLNPRF,TGTGCCAGCAGTCCTTCCGGGACAGGGGATCTCAACCCCCGTTTC,TRBJ2-7,TRBD1,.,TRBV6-5
CASSLPDNYNEQFF,TGCGCCAGCAGCCTGCCCGACAATTACAATGAGCAGTTCTTC,TRBJ2-1,.,.,TRBV5-1
CASRWTFNQPQHF,TGTGCCAGCAGGTGGACATTCAATCAGCCCCAGCATTTT,TRBJ1-5,.,.,TRBV2
CASSSGGSYNEQFF,TGTGCCAGCAGTTCAGGGGGCAGTTACAATGAGCAGTTCTTC,TRBJ2-1,TRBD1,once,TRBV27
CSVYEGGLSYNEQFF,TGCAGCGTTTATGAAGGCGGACTCTCCTACAATGAGCAGTTCTTC,TRBJ2-1,.,.,TRBV29-1
CASSRGDRGNTIYF,TGTGCCAGCAGCCGGGGGGACAGGGGCAACACCATATATTTT,TRBJ1-3,TRBD1,.,TRBV13
CASSPPVSGNTEAFF,TGTGCCAGCTCACCACCGGTATCAGGGAACACTGAAGCTTTCTTT,TRBJ1-1,.,.,TRBV18
CASSANREETQYF,TGTGCCAGCAGTGCAAACAGGGAAGAGACCCAGTACTTC,TRBJ2-5,.,.,TRBV6-4
CASSYNRIGAIYEQYF,TGTGCCAGCAGTTACAACAGGATTGGGGCCATCTACGAGCAGTACTTC,TRBJ2-7,.,.,TRBV6-2/TRBV6-3
CASTDRKNNEQFF,TGCGCCAGCACTGACAGGAAAAACAATGAGCAGTTCTTC,TRBJ2-1,.,.,TRBV5-1
CASSLEGTVNSPLHF,TGTGCCAGCAGCTTAGAGGGGACAGTCAATTCACCCCTCCACTTT,TRBJ1-6,TRBD1,.,TRBV7-6
CSVGGTGYNEQFF,TGCAGCGTTGGGGGGACAGGGTACAATGAGCAGTTCTTC,TRBJ2-1,TRBD1,.,TRBV29-1
CASSLGQGVTGNTIYF,TGTGCCAGCAGCCTGGGACAGGGGGTCACTGGAAACACCATATATTTT,TRBJ1-3,TRBD1,.,TRBV3-1/TRBV3-2
CASSQDGGNSPLHF,TGTGCCAGCAGTCAGGACGGGGGGAATTCACCCCTCCACTTT,TRBJ1-6,.,few,TRBV6-5
CASSNTTYGYTF,TGCGCCAGCAGCAATACAACGTATGGCTACACCTTC,TRBJ1-2,.,once,TRBV5-1
CASSLEGLRGEKLFF,TGTGCCAGCAGCTTGGAAGGCCTAAGGGGGGAAAAACTGTTTTTT,TRBJ1-4,.,few,TRBV5-8
CASSEAAGGYTSYEQYF,TGTGCCAGCAGTGAAGCTGCAGGGGGCTACACCTCCTACGAGCAGTACTTC,TRBJ2-7,TRBD1,few,TRBV6-1
CASSTPWTSGRASYNEQFF,TGTGCCAGCAGTACCCCGTGGACTAGCGGGAGAGCCTCCTACAATGAGCAGTTCTTC,TRBJ2-1,TRBD2,few,TRBV27
CASSPSSGTSYEQYF,TGTGCCAGCAGCCCCTCTAGCGGTACTTCCTACGAGCAGTACTTC,TRBJ2-7,TRBD2,once,TRBV7-2
CASSEDRVNTEAFF,TGTGCCAGCAGCGAAGACAGAGTGAACACTGAAGCTTTCTTT,TRBJ1-1,.,.,TRBV9
CASSEVGPQHF,TGTGCCAGCAGCGAGGTAGGGCCCCAGCATTTT,TRBJ1-5,.,.,TRBV6-5
CASSQGGAGGYGYTF,TGCGCCAGCAGCCAAGGGGGCGCAGGGGGATATGGCTACACCTTC,TRBJ1-2,TRBD1,.,TRBV4-1